This is a list of T cell receptor beta chains from one sample in a study of T-cell memory formation after mild COVID-19. TCRdb itself ran the 5' RACE reads through MiXCR, one entry per CDR3 protein. The sample yields roughly 200,000 distinct CDR3 sequences, approximately 20% seen once. The sequenced sample consisted of PBMCs or a T cell subset sorted from them (not recorded which). These receptors were taken from an adult woman who had mild COVID-19 (a few samples of this study predate the infection). Cell type and time point are not known. CDR3s include the opening cysteine and the closing phenylalanine or tryptophan. The D gene is left open where the match is weak. Only some rows state a clone size, as once, few, many or a class for expanded clones.

v_gene	j_gene	d_gene	abundance	CDR3nt	CDR3aa
TRBV5-1	TRBJ2-1	TRBD2	few	TGCGCCAGCAGCTTGATGCAGCGGGGGGGCCGCAATGAGCAGTTCTTC	CASSLMQRGGRNEQFF
TRBV20-1	TRBJ1-2	-	-	TGCAGTGCTACGGGGGGAAACTCGCAATCCTATGGCTACACCTTC	CSATGGNSQSYGYTF
TRBV6-6	TRBJ1-2	TRBD1	-	TGTGCCAGCAGTTACCTCCGCGCGTCCGGGACAGGGAGTAATGGCTACACCTTC	CASSYLRASGTGSNGYTF
TRBV4-3	TRBJ2-6	-	-	TGCGCCAGCAGCCAAGGTACTCGGGCCAACGTCCTGACTTTC	CASSQGTRANVLTF
TRBV28	TRBJ2-6	TRBD1	few	TGTGCCAGCAGTTCCTGGACAGGGGGCGCTGGGGCCAACGTCCTGACTTTC	CASSSWTGGAGANVLTF
TRBV25-1	TRBJ2-5	TRBD2	-	TGTGCCAGCAGTGAACTAGCGGGACAAGAGACCCAGTACTTC	CASSELAGQETQYF
TRBV18	TRBJ1-5	-	few	TGTGCCAGCTCACCACGCTGGGAGGGGAATCAGCCCCAGCATTTT	CASSPRWEGNQPQHF
TRBV4-2	TRBJ2-6	TRBD1	-	TGTGCCAGCAGCCACGACAGGGTCTCTGGGGCCAACGTCCTGACTTTC	CASSHDRVSGANVLTF
TRBV5-6	TRBJ1-4	TRBD1	few	TGTGCCAGCAGCCAGATTAGGGGACAGCTACCAACTAATGAAAAACTGTTTTTT	CASSQIRGQLPTNEKLFF
TRBV12-3/TRBV12-4	TRBJ1-2	-	few	TGTGCCAGCAGCCCGATCGGGGGTGGCTACACCTTC	CASSPIGGGYTF
TRBV20-1	TRBJ2-3	-	-	TGCAGTGCTAGAGATGGCCGCAGGGCTCGGACCACAGATACGCAGTATTTT	CSARDGRRARTTDTQYF
TRBV9	TRBJ2-7	TRBD1	-	TGTGCCAGCAGCGTAGGGGGACAGAACTCCTACGAGCAGTACTTC	CASSVGGQNSYEQYF
TRBV20-1	TRBJ2-7	TRBD1	-	TGCAGTGCTAGAAGACAGGGGAGACACGAGCAGTACTTC	CSARRQGRHEQYF
TRBV4-1	TRBJ1-1	-	few	TGCGCCAGCAGCCAAGTGGGCGTCACAAACACTGAAGCTTTCTTT	CASSQVGVTNTEAFF
TRBV7-2	TRBJ1-6	-	-	TGTGCCAGCAGCTTAGCCCACACGAATTCACCCCTCCACTTT	CASSLAHTNSPLHF
TRBV7-9	TRBJ1-6	-	-	TGTGCCAGCAGCTTGGACTCCGGAGGGAAGTCACCCCTCCACTTT	CASSLDSGGKSPLHF
TRBV7-9	TRBJ2-5	TRBD2	-	TGTGCCAGCAGCTCCGGGACTAGCATAGAGACCCAGTACTTC	CASSSGTSIETQYF
TRBV7-2	TRBJ2-7	TRBD1	many	TGTGCCAGCAGCTTTAGACCGGGACAGGGGCTCTTCTACGAGCAGTACTTC	CASSFRPGQGLFYEQYF
TRBV5-6	TRBJ2-5	-	-	TGTGCCAGCAGCTTGCGGCGGATCCAAAGCCAAGAGACCCAGTACTTC	CASSLRRIQSQETQYF
TRBV7-9	TRBJ1-5	-	-	TGTGCCAGCAGCTTAAACAGCCATCAGCCCCAGCATTTT	CASSLNSHQPQHF
TRBV25-1	TRBJ1-2	-	-	TGTGCCAGCAGTGAACATAGGGGTTTAAGTGGCTACACCTTC	CASSEHRGLSGYTF
TRBV20-1	TRBJ1-5	-	-	TGCAGTGCTATAAACGTCTGGAGTCAGCCCCAGCATTTT	CSAINVWSQPQHF
TRBV12-3/TRBV12-4	TRBJ2-6	-	many	TGTGCCAGCAGTTTACGCAGCTCTGGGGCCAACGTCCTGACTTTC	CASSLRSSGANVLTF
TRBV6-5	TRBJ1-5	TRBD1	-	TGTGCCAGCAGTTACTCTTACAGGGGGCATCAGCCCCAGCATTTT	CASSYSYRGHQPQHF
TRBV6-2/TRBV6-3	TRBJ2-1	TRBD1	few	TGTGCCAGCAACGTCCGAACCAGGGGGAATGAGCAGTTCTTC	CASNVRTRGNEQFF
TRBV20-1	TRBJ2-3	-	-	TGCAGTGCTAGAGGGAGGAATACGCAGTATTTT	CSARGRNTQYF
TRBV12-3/TRBV12-4	TRBJ1-1	-	-	TGTGCCAGCACCAAACTTTGGACTGAAGCTTTCTTT	CASTKLWTEAFF
TRBV24-1	TRBJ2-1	-	-	TGTGCCACCAGTGATACTTGGAGGGGGGTCCTCTACAATGAGCAGTTCTTC	CATSDTWRGVLYNEQFF
TRBV5-5	TRBJ1-2	-	few	TGTGCCAGCAGCTTAGGCGCAGGGAATTCCTATGGCTACACCTTC	CASSLGAGNSYGYTF
TRBV29-1	TRBJ2-7	-	-	TGCAGCGGTGGTTGGGGGGCGCTTCAGTACTTC	CSGGWGALQYF
TRBV5-5	TRBJ1-1	TRBD1	-	TGTGCCAGCAAACTAAGACAGGGGAGCACTGAAGCTTTCTTT	CASKLRQGSTEAFF
TRBV6-2/TRBV6-3	TRBJ2-3	-	-	TGTGCCAGCAGTTACTCGGTGCACCCAGATACGCAGTATTTT	CASSYSVHPDTQYF